The 27 T cell receptor beta chains presented below share a single source sample, sequenced in a study of T cell repertoires in ileal Crohn's disease. Time point described: neoterminal ileum biopsy at postoperative endoscopy, about 6 months after surgery. Assay used: immunoSEQ multiplex PCR; TCRdb lists only in-frame clones, some missing. The sample shows about 3,400 clones, 81% of them seen only once. Sequences were obtained from ileal tissue. These TCRs come from an adult with Crohn's disease.

This chain uses TRBV27 with TRBJ2-2; D gene unclear. V gave up 6 bases and J gave up 0 bases, with 8 bases separating them. Germline V gene data show CDR1 as MNHEY and CDR2 as SMNVEV (reference sequence). The CDR3 extends over 14 amino acids. The CDR3 nucleotides are TGTGCCAGCAGAGAGCCTTCGAACACCGGGGAGCTGTTTTTT. It yields the protein CASREPSNTGELFF.

V gene TRBV11-2 combines with J gene TRBJ2-7; TRBD1 is a possible D gene (5 bases). CDR3 length: 15 amino acids. Germline V CDR1 and CDR2: SGHAT, FQNNGV. Between the trimmed V and J ends, which lost 4 bases and 2 bases, there was a span of 15 bases. The CDR3, as DNA: TGTGCCAGCAGCTATCCTCAAGACAGACCCTACGAGCAGTACTTC. This encodes CASSYPQDRPYEQYF.

This clone was picked up one time. The chain links TRBV23-1 to TRBJ1-5; D gene unclear. TRBV23-1 is placed among ORFs of uncertain function. The CDR3 runs to 13 residues. Trimming left V 9 bases short and J 4 bases short, with 13 bases between. CDR3 sequence reads: CARRVLWNQPQHF. The CDR3 nucleotides are TGCGCCAGGAGGGTTTTATGGAATCAGCCCCAGCATTTT.

The chain combines TRBV21-1 with TRBJ1-5; the listed D gene, TRBD1, was not tested against the DNA. TRBV21-1 is recorded as a pseudogene. This CDR3 is built from 16 residues. CDR3 DNA: TGTGCCAGCAGTGGGGCCGACAGGATGAGAAATCAGCCCCAGCATTTT. It translates to CASSGADRMRNQPQHF.

The CDR3, as DNA: TGCGCCAGCAGCCCAAGGGGGACAGGGACGTCTTCCGACACCATATATTTT. It codes for CASSPRGTGTSSDTIYF. V and J are TRBV4-1 and TRBJ1-3; 9 bases match TRBD1. The CDR3 sequence is 17 residues long. After removal of 4 bases from V and 8 bases from J, the junction contained 15 bases not matched to a gene. CDR1 and CDR2 (germline): MGHRA, YSYEKL.

V gene TRBV19 combines with J gene TRBJ2-3; 8 bases are a match to TRBD1. The CDR3 length is 15 residues. V was pared by 5 bases and J by 6 bases, with 10 bases of the junction left unmatched. Germline-derived CDR1 and CDR2 are LNHDA and SQIVND (reference sequence). The CDR3 spells CASSPGGGRRDTQYF. In DNA form, the CDR3 reads TGTGCCAGTAGTCCAGGGGGCGGCCGGCGCGATACGCAGTATTTT.

V gene TRBV7-2 combines with J gene TRBJ2-7; D perhaps matches TRBD2 (5 bases). V was shortened by 1 base and J by 1 base, with 11 bases between the two germline ends. Germline lookup yields CDR1 SGHTA and CDR2 FQGNSA. The CDR3 totals 15 residues. The CDR3 sequence: CASSLGVGVSYEQYF. DNA of the CDR3: TGTGCCAGCAGCTTAGGGGTCGGGGTTTCCTACGAGCAGTACTTC.

This clone appeared once. The rearrangement joins TRBV7-2 to TRBJ1-2; possible D gene TRBD1, 6 bases. Germline V gives CDR1 SGHTA, CDR2 FQGNSA. There are 13 residues in the CDR3. The V and J ends lost 5 bases and 5 bases respectively, with 12 bases between them. CDR3 amino acids: CASSRDRLYGYTF. CDR3 nucleotide sequence: TGTGCCAGCAGCCGCGACAGGCTATATGGCTACACCTTC. The full variable domain, with the rest looked up from reference TRBV7-2 and TRBJ1-2, is GAGVSQSPSNKVTEKGKDVELRCDPISGHTALYWYRQSLGQGLEFLIYFQGNSAPDKSGLPSDRFSAERTGGSVSTLTIQRTQQEDSAVYLCASSRDRLYGYTFGSGTRLTVV.

The chain recombines TRBV5-6 with TRBJ1-1; 8 nucleotides line up with TRBD1. This CDR3 spans 12 amino acids. Trimming at V came to 4 bases and at J to 8 bases, leaving 4 bases not matched to a gene. Germline V lookup: CDR1 SGHDT, CDR2 YYEEEE. The CDR3 DNA reads as TGTGCCAGCAGCCCCCGGGACAGGGAAGCTTTCTTT. This codes for CASSPRDREAFF.

The chain joins TRBV7-9 to TRBJ1-5, with 7 bases that match TRBD1. The germline V gene has CDR1 SEHNR and CDR2 FQNEAQ (reference sequence). V was clipped by 4 bases and J by 5 bases; unmatched bases: 5. This CDR3 is 14 amino acids long. Here the CDR3 DNA reads TGTGCCAGCAGCTCCCTGACAGGGTATCAGCCCCAGCATTTT. It codes for CASSSLTGYQPQHF.

In its sample, this clone was seen a few times. This chain connects TRBV27 to TRBJ2-1, with D possibly being TRBD2 (6 bases). The CDR3 loop spans 18 amino acids. The V gene lost 8 bases and the J gene lost 5 bases, with 28 bases spanning the gap. CDR1 and CDR2 from the germline V gene are MNHEY and SMNVEV (reference sequence). The CDR3 reads CASSLLVRETVKDNEQFF. The DNA of the CDR3 is TGTGCCAGCTCGCTTCTTGTCCGGGAGACCGTCAAGGACAATGAGCAGTTCTTC.

The chain uses TRBV28 and TRBJ2-1; 8 nucleotides match TRBD1. This CDR3 contains 14 residues. V lost 7 bases, J lost 7 bases, and 9 bases stayed unmatched. Germline V gives CDR1 MDHEN, CDR2 SYDVKM. In DNA, the CDR3 is TGTGCCAGCATTTCGGCAGGGGGCAAGAATGAGCAGTTCTTC. Amino acid sequence: CASISAGGKNEQFF.

The rearrangement uses TRBV12-5 and TRBJ1-5; D is uncertain. From germline, CDR1 is LGHNT and CDR2 FRNRAP. V was shortened by 8 bases and J by 2 bases, with 10 bases between the two germline ends. The CDR3 loop spans 13 amino acids. The CDR3 DNA sequence: TGTGCTAGTAGCGCTAGCGGCAATCAGCCCCAGCATTTT. Its translation is CASSASGNQPQHF.

The V call is TRBV5-1, the J call TRBJ2-1, with D maybe TRBD2 (6 bases). CDR3 length: 13 amino acids. Between the trimmed V and J ends, which lost 5 bases and 4 bases, there was a span of 10 bases. Germline V CDR1 and CDR2: SGHRS, YFSETQ. The CDR3 sequence: CASSGGSYNEQFF. The CDR3, as DNA: TGCGCCAGCAGTGGGGGGTCTTACAATGAGCAGTTCTTC.

This clone was counted only a few times. This rearrangement joins TRBV29-1 to TRBJ1-1, with 7 bases identical to TRBD1. Germline V gives CDR1 SQVTM, CDR2 ANQGSEA. J was trimmed by 1 base and V by 7 bases; bases with no gene match: 6. The CDR3 has 13 amino acids. The CDR3 is CSALGQANTEAFF. In DNA, the CDR3 is TGCAGCGCCCTAGGACAGGCGAACACTGAAGCTTTCTTT.

The rearrangement links TRBV11-3 to TRBJ2-1, with D perhaps matching TRBD1 (5 bases). From germline, CDR1 is SGHNT and CDR2 YENEEA. Trimming removed 3 bases from V and 7 bases from J, with 10 bases in between. CDR3 size: 13 residues. The CDR3 spells CASSLGSGNEQFF. The CDR3 region has the DNA TGTGCCAGCAGCTTGGGGTCAGGGAATGAGCAGTTCTTC.

The genes are TRBV5-1 and TRBJ2-7; TRBD1 might be the D (5 bases). Trimming pared 2 bases from V and 3 bases from J, leaving 12 bases between. Germline values: CDR1 SGHRS, CDR2 YFSETQ. The CDR3 is 14 amino acids. The CDR3 spells CASSLTGSGYEQYF. DNA of the CDR3: TGCGCCAGCAGCTTAACAGGTTCTGGCTACGAGCAGTACTTC.

This rearrangement joins TRBV18 to TRBJ2-1; 8 bases fit TRBD2. Germline V lookup: CDR1 KGHSH, CDR2 LQKENI. The CDR3 is 15 residues long. With 5 bases clipped from V and 12 bases from J, the junction kept 15 bases outside the gene matches. CDR3 nucleotide sequence: TGTGCCAGCTCATCGTCGCGGGGGGAAGGAGGAGGGCAGTTCTTC. The encoded protein is CASSSSRGEGGGQFF. The full variable domain, its missing parts supplied by reference TRBV18 and TRBJ2-1, is NAGVMQNPRHLVRRRGQEARLRCSPMKGHSHVYWYRQLPEEGLKFMVYLQKENIIDESGMPKERFSAEFPKEGPSILRIQQVVRGDSAAYFCASSSSRGEGGGQFFGPGTRLTVL.

This clone was found once. The chain links TRBV28 to TRBJ1-1; 7 bases align to TRBD1. Losses at the gene ends were 2 bases for V and 1 base for J; bases not matched to a gene: 10. This CDR3 contains 17 residues. Germline V CDR1 and CDR2: MDHEN, SYDVKM. CDR3 in DNA: TGTGCCAGCAGTTTACCCCTTGGGGCAGGGGGGAACACTGAAGCTTTCTTT. Its protein is CASSLPLGAGGNTEAFF.

The J gene is TRBJ2-3, the V gene TRBV19; 7 bases fit TRBD1. Germline V gene sequence: CDR1 LNHDA, CDR2 SQIVND (reference sequence). The CDR3 covers 12 residues. Trimming at V came to 7 bases and at J to 4 bases, leaving 2 bases not matched to a gene. The CDR3 protein is CASTGGSDTQYF. The CDR3 DNA is TGTGCCAGTACAGGGGGTTCAGATACGCAGTATTTT.

The rearrangement uses TRBV6-1 and TRBJ1-1; weak D call: TRBD1 (5 bases). Trimming stripped 7 bases from V and 0 bases from J, with 12 bases between. Looked up from germline, CDR1 is MNHNS and CDR2 is SASEGT. This CDR3 region has 14 residues. CDR3 region: CASTRETVNTEAFF. CDR3 nucleotides: TGTGCCAGCACCAGAGAGACAGTGAACACTGAAGCTTTCTTT.

This clone ranks as large. This chain connects TRBV6-6 to TRBJ2-1; D perhaps matches TRBD1 (5 bases). This CDR3 has 12 amino acids. Trimming took off 7 bases at V and 8 bases at J, with 12 bases between the two ends. Germline CDR1 and CDR2: MNHNY and SVGAGI (reference sequence). CDR3 loop: CASMTVSDEQFF. CDR3 nucleotide sequence: TGTGCCAGCATGACAGTTTCGGATGAGCAGTTCTTC.

The rearrangement links TRBV4-1 to TRBJ1-6, with D unresolved. V was clipped by 1 base and J by 0 bases, with 10 bases between them. CDR1 and CDR2 from the germline V gene are MGHRA and YSYEKL. This CDR3 comprises 17 residues. CDR3 sequence reads: CASSQALVGSYNSPLHF. In DNA, the CDR3 is TGCGCCAGCAGCCAAGCCCTAGTTGGCTCCTATAATTCACCCCTCCACTTT.

For the CDR3, the DNA is TGCGCCAGCAGCCAAGGCCCCGGGGGTGACGCGCAGTACTTC. Its translation is CASSQGPGGDAQYF. The chain couples TRBV4-1 to TRBJ2-7, with TRBD2 as a possible D gene (6 bases). V was pared by 1 base and J by 9 bases, with 16 bases between. The CDR3 has 14 amino acids. The germline gives CDR1 MGHRA, CDR2 YSYEKL.

The V call is TRBV28, the J call TRBJ2-4; TRBD1 agrees at 10 bases. Germline lookup yields CDR1 MDHEN and CDR2 SYDVKM. This CDR3 is 17 amino acids long. V was clipped by 6 bases and J by 0 bases; unmatched bases: 8. CDR3 sequence: CASSPRGQGLAKNIQYF. The CDR3 region has the DNA TGTGCCAGCAGCCCTAGGGGACAGGGGCTAGCCAAAAACATTCAGTACTTC.

This clone was observed a few times. Other DNA sequences in the same sample also yield this CDR3. The CDR3 DNA is TGTGCCAGCAGTTCCCCCGGACAGGGGATCTACGAGCAGTACTTC. This sequence encodes CASSSPGQGIYEQYF. V and J are TRBV6-5 and TRBJ2-7; TRBD1 agrees at 9 bases. This CDR3 has 15 residues. The junction had 7 bases not matched to a gene; V was cut back by 4 bases and J by 3 bases. Germline loops: CDR1 MNHEY, CDR2 SVGAGI.

CDR3 nucleotide sequence: TGTGCCAGCAGCTTAGGTCGGGAGGATCAGCCCCAGCATTTT. Protein product: CASSLGREDQPQHF. V is TRBV7-6 and J is TRBJ1-5, with unresolved D. Germline V gene lookup returns CDR1 SGHVS and CDR2 FNYEAQ. Trimming shortened V by 1 base and J by 5 bases, and 9 bases separated the two germline ends. The CDR3 consists of 14 residues.